Sequencing of this TCR beta chain was carried out in a study of blood T cells in healthy people across ages. Using a J-beta primer mix together with a sample-barcoded 5' primer, a second PCR was run for about 7 to 12 cycles. From the 5' RACE reads, TCRdb called clonotypes with MiXCR, one entry per CDR3 protein. The profile shows approximately 800,000 distinct CDR3 sequences, about 53% of them singletons. CDR1 is SGHRS, CDR2 YFSETQ, per germline. The CDR3 extends over 14 amino acids. The ends were cut back, 3 bases at V and 10 bases at J, with 17 bases in the middle. Details on this clonotype: The antigen is unknown.

Samples each yielded at least 6 micrograms of total RNA. Study-wide results and limits: Possibly confounding the expanded clonotype changes was the fact that donor CMV status was unknown.

This clonotype was obtained from a man older than 75 in good health. Sequencing was performed on blood. The chain joins TRBV5-1 to TRBJ2-1; either TRBD1 or TRBD2 may fit D (5 bases each). CDR3 amino acids: CASSSNSGGSEQFF. CDR3 bases: TGCGCCAGCAGCTCGAACTCTGGGGGATCGGAGCAGTTCTTC.